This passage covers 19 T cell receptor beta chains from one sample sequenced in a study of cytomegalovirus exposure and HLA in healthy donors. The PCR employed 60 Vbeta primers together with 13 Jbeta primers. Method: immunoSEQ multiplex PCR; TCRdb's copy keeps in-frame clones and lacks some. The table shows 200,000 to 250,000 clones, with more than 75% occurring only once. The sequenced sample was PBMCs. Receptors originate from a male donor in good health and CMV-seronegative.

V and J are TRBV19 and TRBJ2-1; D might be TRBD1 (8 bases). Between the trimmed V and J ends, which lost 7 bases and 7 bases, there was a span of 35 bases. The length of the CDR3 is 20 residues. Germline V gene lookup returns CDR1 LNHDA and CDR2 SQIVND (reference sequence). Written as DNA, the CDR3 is TGTGCCAGTACCACAACAGGGGGTTATAGTTCCGGGACTAAAACTAATGAGCAGTTCTTC. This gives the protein CASTTTGGYSSGTKTNEQFF.

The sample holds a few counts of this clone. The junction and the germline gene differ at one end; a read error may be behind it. CDR3: CGGQGKNIQYF. CDR3 coding DNA: TGTGGCGGGCAAGGAAAAAACATTCAGTACTTC. The V and J genes are TRBV20-1 and TRBJ2-4, with a weak D call TRBD2 (5 bases). The CDR3 length is 11 residues. Per the germline V gene, CDR1 is DFQATT and CDR2 is SNEGSKA (reference sequence).

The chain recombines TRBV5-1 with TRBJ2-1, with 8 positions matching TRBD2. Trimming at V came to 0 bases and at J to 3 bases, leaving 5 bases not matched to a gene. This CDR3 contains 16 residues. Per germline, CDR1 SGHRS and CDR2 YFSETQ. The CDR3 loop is CASSLASGSFYNEQFF. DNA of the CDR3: TGCGCCAGCAGCTTGGCCAGCGGGAGTTTCTACAATGAGCAGTTCTTC.

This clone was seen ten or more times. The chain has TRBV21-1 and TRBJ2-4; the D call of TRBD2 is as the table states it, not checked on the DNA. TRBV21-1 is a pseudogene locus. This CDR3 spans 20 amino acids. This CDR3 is CASSKARGAGGPLAKNIQYF. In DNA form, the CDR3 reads TGTGCCAGCAGCAAAGCGCGAGGAGCGGGAGGCCCACTTGCCAAAAACATTCAGTACTTC.

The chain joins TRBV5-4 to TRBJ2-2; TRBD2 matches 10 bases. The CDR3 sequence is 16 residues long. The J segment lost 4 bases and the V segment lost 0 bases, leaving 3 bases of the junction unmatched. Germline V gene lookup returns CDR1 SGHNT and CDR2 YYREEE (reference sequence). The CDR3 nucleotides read TGTGCCAGCAGCTTGGGTTTAGCGGGAGGCACCGGGGAGCTGTTTTTT. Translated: CASSLGLAGGTGELFF.

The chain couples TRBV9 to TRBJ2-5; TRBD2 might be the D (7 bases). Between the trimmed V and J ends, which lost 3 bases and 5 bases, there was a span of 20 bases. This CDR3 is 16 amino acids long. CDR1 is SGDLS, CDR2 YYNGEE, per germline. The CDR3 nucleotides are TGTGCCAGCAGCGAGGGGGGGGGAGGGCCGAGGGAGACCCAGTACTTC. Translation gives CASSEGGGGPRETQYF.

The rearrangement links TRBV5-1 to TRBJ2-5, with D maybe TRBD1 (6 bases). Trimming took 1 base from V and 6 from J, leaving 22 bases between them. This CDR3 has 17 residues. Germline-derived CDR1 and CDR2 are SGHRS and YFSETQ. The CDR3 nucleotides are TGCGCCAGCAGCTTGTGGGCTAAGGAACAGGGAAAAAAGACCCAGTACTTC. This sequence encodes CASSLWAKEQGKKTQYF. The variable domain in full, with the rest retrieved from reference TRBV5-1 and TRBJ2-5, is KAGVTQTPRYLIKTRGQQVTLSCSPISGHRSVSWYQQTPGQGLQFLFEYFSETQRNKGNFPGRFSGRQFSNSRSEMNVSTLELGDSALYLCASSLWAKEQGKKTQYFGPGTRLLVL.

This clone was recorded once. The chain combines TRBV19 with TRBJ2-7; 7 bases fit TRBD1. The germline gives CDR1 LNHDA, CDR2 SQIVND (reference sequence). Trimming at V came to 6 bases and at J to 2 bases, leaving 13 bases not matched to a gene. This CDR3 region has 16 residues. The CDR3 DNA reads TGTGCCAGTAGAGGGGGTCCCGGGACAGATCCCTACGAGCAGTACTTC. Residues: CASRGGPGTDPYEQYF.

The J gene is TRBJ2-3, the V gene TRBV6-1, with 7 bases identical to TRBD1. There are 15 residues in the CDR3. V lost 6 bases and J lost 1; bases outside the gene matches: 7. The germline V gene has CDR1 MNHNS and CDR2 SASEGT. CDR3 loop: CASRYQQGRTDTQYF. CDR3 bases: TGTGCCAGCAGGTACCAACAGGGGCGCACAGATACGCAGTATTTT.

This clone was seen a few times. This chain's CDR3 is CASSFSVLEVRGYTF. CDR3 sequence (DNA): TGTGCCAGCAGCTTCTCGGTTTTGGAAGTGCGGGGCTACACCTTC. This chain connects TRBV5-4 to TRBJ1-2; D uncertain. Looked up from germline, CDR1 is SGHNT and CDR2 is YYREEE (reference sequence). V lost 2 bases, J lost 8 bases, and 19 bases lay in between. CDR3 length: 15 amino acids.

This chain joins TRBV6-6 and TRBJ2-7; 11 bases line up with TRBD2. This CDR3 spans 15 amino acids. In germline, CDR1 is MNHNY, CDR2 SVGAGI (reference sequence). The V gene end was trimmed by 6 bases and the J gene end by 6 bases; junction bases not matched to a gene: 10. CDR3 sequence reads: CASSLLAGVSGEQYF. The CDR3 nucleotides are TGTGCCAGCAGCCTACTAGCGGGAGTATCCGGCGAGCAGTACTTC.

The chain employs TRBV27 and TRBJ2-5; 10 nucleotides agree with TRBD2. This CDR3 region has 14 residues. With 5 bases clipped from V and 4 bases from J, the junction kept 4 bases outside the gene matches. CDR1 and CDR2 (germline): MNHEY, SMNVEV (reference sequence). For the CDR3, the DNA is TGTGCCAGCAGTAGCGGGAGGGGGGGAGAGACCCAGTACTTC. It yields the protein CASSSGRGGETQYF.

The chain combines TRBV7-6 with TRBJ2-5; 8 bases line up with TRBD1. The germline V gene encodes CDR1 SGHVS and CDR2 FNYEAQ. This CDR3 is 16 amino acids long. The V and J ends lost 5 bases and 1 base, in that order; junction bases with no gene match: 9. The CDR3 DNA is TGTGCCAGCAGCCCCCGGGACAGGAGAGCCCAAGAGACCCAGTACTTC. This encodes CASSPRDRRAQETQYF. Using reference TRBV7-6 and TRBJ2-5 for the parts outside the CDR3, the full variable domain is GAGVSQSPRYKVTKRGQDVALRCDPISGHVSLYWYRQALGQGPEFLTYFNYEAQQDKSGLPNDRFSAERPEGSISTLTIQRTEQRDSAMYRCASSPRDRRAQETQYFGPGTRLLVL.

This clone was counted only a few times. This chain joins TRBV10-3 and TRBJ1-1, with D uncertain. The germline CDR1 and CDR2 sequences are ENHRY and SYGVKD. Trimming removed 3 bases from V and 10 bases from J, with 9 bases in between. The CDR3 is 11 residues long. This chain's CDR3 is CAISETTGAFF. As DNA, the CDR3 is TGTGCCATCAGTGAAACGACGGGAGCTTTCTTT.

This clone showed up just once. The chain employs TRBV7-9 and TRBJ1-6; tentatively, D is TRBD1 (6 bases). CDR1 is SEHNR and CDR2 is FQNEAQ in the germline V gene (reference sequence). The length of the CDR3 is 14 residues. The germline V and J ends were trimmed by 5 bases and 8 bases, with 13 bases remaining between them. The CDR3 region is CASSITGSYSPLHF. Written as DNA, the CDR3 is TGTGCCAGCAGCATAACAGGGTCCTATTCACCCCTCCACTTT.

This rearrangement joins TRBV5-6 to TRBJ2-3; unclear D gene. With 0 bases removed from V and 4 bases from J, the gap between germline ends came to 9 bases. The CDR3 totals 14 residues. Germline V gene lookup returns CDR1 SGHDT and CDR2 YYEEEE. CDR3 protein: CASSLGLSSDTQYF. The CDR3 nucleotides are TGTGCCAGCAGCTTGGGGTTAAGCTCAGATACGCAGTATTTT.

The CDR3 DNA reads TGCGCCAGCAGTGACAACGGTAGCACAGATACGCAGTATTTT. Its translation is CASSDNGSTDTQYF. The chain recombines TRBV10-2 with TRBJ2-3; no reliable D call. V gave up 3 bases and J gave up 0 bases, with 7 bases separating them. Germline CDR1 is WSHSY and CDR2 is SAAADI. The CDR3 is made up of 14 amino acids.

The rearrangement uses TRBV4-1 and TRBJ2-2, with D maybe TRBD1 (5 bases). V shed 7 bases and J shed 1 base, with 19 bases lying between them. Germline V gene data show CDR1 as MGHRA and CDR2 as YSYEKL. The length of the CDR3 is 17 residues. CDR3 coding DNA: TGCGCCAGCAAAGTGTTTCAGGGAATTGGGAACACCGGGGAGCTGTTTTTT. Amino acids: CASKVFQGIGNTGELFF.

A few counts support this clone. The CDR3 nucleotides read TGTGCCAGCAGTGAAGGCCAGGGGGGGACCCAGTACTTC. Encoded protein: CASSEGQGGTQYF. The chain recombines TRBV2 with TRBJ2-5; possible D gene TRBD1, 7 bases. The V gene lost 1 base and the J gene lost 7 bases, with 10 bases spanning the gap. In germline, CDR1 is SNHLY, CDR2 FYNNEI. The CDR3 spans 13 residues. Full variable domain (missing parts from reference TRBV2 and TRBJ2-5): EPEVTQTPSHQVTQMGQEVILRCVPISNHLYFYWYRQILGQKVEFLVSFYNNEISEKSEIFDDQFSVERPDGSNFTLKIRSTKLEDSAMYFCASSEGQGGTQYFGPGTRLLVL.